The 16 T cell receptor beta chains reported below all come from one sample, sequenced in a study of OX40 agonist ivuxolimab in advanced cancers. The method was immunoSEQ multiplex PCR; TCRdb's version includes in-frame clones alone and lacks a portion of them. The sample holds 55,000 to 90,000 clones, 88% seen once. The material was CD4+ or CD8+ T cells sorted from blood, obtained in a trial of the OX40 agonist ivuxolimab. These receptors came from an adult with an advanced solid tumor such as melanoma, head and neck, liver or kidney cancer.

This clone has a single count. J is TRBJ1-6 and V is TRBV5-6; D is undetermined. This CDR3 contains 12 residues. Germline-derived CDR1 and CDR2 are SGHDT and YYEEEE. V dropped 1 base and J dropped 10 bases, with 6 bases sitting between them. CDR3 region: CASSLLGSPLHF. The CDR3, as DNA: TGTGCCAGCAGCTTGCTGGGATCACCCCTCCACTTT.

This rearrangement joins TRBV27 to TRBJ2-5; 7 nucleotides match TRBD1. This CDR3 spans 15 amino acids. Looked up from germline, CDR1 is MNHEY and CDR2 is SMNVEV (reference sequence). V lost 4 bases to trimming and J lost 7 bases; unmatched junction nucleotides: 12. This CDR3 is CASSSDPTGVGTQYF. In DNA, the CDR3 is TGTGCCAGCAGTTCCGACCCTACAGGGGTTGGGACCCAGTACTTC.

This chain connects TRBV29-1 to TRBJ1-2; weak D call: TRBD1 (6 bases). This CDR3 spans 13 amino acids. CDR1 and CDR2 from the germline V gene are SQVTM and ANQGSEA. V lost 8 bases, J lost 3 bases, and 16 bases lay in between. CDR3 protein: CSTDQGSDYGYTF. The CDR3 DNA reads as TGCAGCACAGACCAGGGGTCTGACTATGGCTACACCTTC.

This clone was picked up one time. The rearrangement links TRBV7-3 to TRBJ2-6, with unresolved D. Per the germline V gene, CDR1 is SGHTA and CDR2 is FQGTGA. The germline V and J ends were trimmed by 2 bases and 0 bases, with 5 bases remaining between them. CDR3 length equals 15 residues. The CDR3 sequence is CASSLGLSGANVLTF. In DNA, the CDR3 is TGTGCCAGCAGCTTAGGGCTCTCTGGGGCCAACGTCCTGACTTTC.

V usage is TRBV29-1 and J usage is TRBJ1-2; D uncertain. V was cut by 4 bases and J by 4 bases, with 13 bases left in between. Germline assignment: CDR1 SQVTM and CDR2 ANQGSEA. CDR3 length: 13 amino acids. DNA for the CDR3: TGCAGCGTTGGCGAGACACGATTCTATGGCTACACCTTC. Amino acid sequence: CSVGETRFYGYTF.

The V gene is TRBV19, the J gene TRBJ2-5; 10 bases align to TRBD2. This CDR3 region has 16 residues. Germline lookup yields CDR1 LNHDA and CDR2 SQIVND (reference sequence). J gave up 5 bases and V 4 bases, and 10 bases lay outside the gene matches. The CDR3 DNA reads TGTGCCAGTAGTAGATCTAGCGGGGGAGGGATGGAGACCCAGTACTTC. Translation: CASSRSSGGGMETQYF. Combining the CDR3 with reference TRBV19 and TRBJ2-5 gives the whole variable domain DGGITQSPKYLFRKEGQNVTLSCEQNLNHDAMYWYRQDPGQGLRLIYYSQIVNDFQKGDIAEGYSVSREKKESFPLTVTSAQKNPTAFYLCASSRSSGGGMETQYFGPGTRLLVL.

The CDR3 region is CASRGNTEAFF. DNA of the CDR3: TGTGCCAGTCGGGGGAACACTGAAGCTTTCTTT. The rearrangement links TRBV19 to TRBJ1-1; D gene unclear. CDR1 and CDR2 from the germline V gene are LNHDA and SQIVND (reference sequence). CDR3 length: 11 residues. Trimming pared 8 bases from V and 1 base from J, leaving 5 bases between.

The chain employs TRBV19 and TRBJ2-7; 12 bases map to TRBD2. Looked up from germline, CDR1 is LNHDA and CDR2 is SQIVND (reference sequence). The ends lost 5 bases at V and 2 bases at J; junction bases unmatched: 4. This CDR3 has 15 amino acids. This chain's CDR3 is CASSSASGGAYEQYF. CDR3 in DNA: TGTGCCAGTAGTTCGGCTAGCGGGGGGGCCTACGAGCAGTACTTC.

This sequence joins TRBV4-2 and TRBJ2-7, with a possible D match to TRBD2 (6 bases). The V gene lost 0 bases and the J gene lost 4 bases, with 13 bases spanning the gap. The V gene's germline CDR1 is LGHNA and CDR2 YNFKEQ. This CDR3 has 15 amino acids. CDR3 residues: CASSQEGTSRYEQYF. In DNA form, the CDR3 reads TGTGCCAGCAGCCAAGAGGGAACTAGCCGGTACGAGCAGTACTTC.

The chain recombines TRBV7-3 with TRBJ2-1; 12 bases align to TRBD2. Germline V CDR1 and CDR2: SGHTA, FQGTGA. The V and J ends lost 5 bases and 9 bases, in that order; junction bases with no gene match: 8. The CDR3 length is 15 residues. The CDR3 DNA sequence: TGTGCCAGCAGCCAGACGACTAGCGGGGGAGGTGAGCAGTTCTTC. Its protein is CASSQTTSGGGEQFF.

V gene TRBV7-2 combines with J gene TRBJ1-2; D possibly corresponds to TRBD1 (5 bases). Deletions cut 0 bases from V and 8 bases from J, with 10 bases between. The germline V gene encodes CDR1 SGHTA and CDR2 FQGNSA. CDR3 length: 13 amino acids. Here the CDR3 reads CASSLASGAGYTF. The CDR3 DNA follows: TGTGCCAGCAGCTTAGCGAGCGGGGCCGGCTACACCTTC.

V usage is TRBV29-1 and J usage is TRBJ1-4, with D unclear. V lost 3 bases, J lost 6 bases, and 2 bases lay in between. The CDR3 is 10 amino acids. Germline V gene data show CDR1 as SQVTM and CDR2 as ANQGSEA. The CDR3, as DNA: TGCAGCGTTGAGGATGAAAAACTGTTTTTT. It is translated as CSVEDEKLFF.

The genes are TRBV5-6 and TRBJ2-3; 11 bases agree with TRBD2. This CDR3 contains 15 residues. The trim removed 6 bases at V and 3 bases at J, leaving 6 bases unmatched. CDR1 and CDR2 from the germline V gene are SGHDT and YYEEEE. The CDR3 DNA reads as TGTGCCAGCACAGGACTAGCGGGTTTTACAGATACGCAGTATTTT. Translated, it gives CASTGLAGFTDTQYF.

On this clone: Other DNA sequences in the sample encode the same CDR3. J is TRBJ2-1 and V is TRBV28; TRBD2 matches at 7 bases. The J segment lost 13 bases and the V segment lost 5 bases, leaving 20 bases of the junction unmatched. The CDR3 runs to 16 residues. Germline assignment: CDR1 MDHEN and CDR2 SYDVKM. The CDR3 DNA follows: TGTGCCAGCAGTCTCCATGGGGGAGGGCCTGGCGGTGAACAGTTCTTC. Amino acid sequence: CASSLHGGGPGGEQFF.

In nucleotides, the CDR3 is TGTGCCAGCAGCGCGGGACTAGCGGGAGTCGGATGGTACAATGAGCAGTTCTTC. Protein product: CASSAGLAGVGWYNEQFF. The chain recombines TRBV11-3 with TRBJ2-1, with 14 nucleotides matching TRBD2. The CDR3 totals 18 residues. Trimming removed 5 bases from V and 4 bases from J; junction bases left unmatched: 10. Per the germline V gene, CDR1 is SGHNT and CDR2 is YENEEA.

V gene TRBV30 combines with J gene TRBJ1-5; D unresolved. This CDR3 contains 14 residues. The V gene lost 0 bases and the J gene lost 0 bases, with 6 bases spanning the gap. CDR1 GTSNPN and CDR2 SVGIG come from the germline V gene (reference sequence). CDR3 in amino acids: CAWSVGDSNQPQHF. In DNA, the CDR3 is TGTGCCTGGAGTGTTGGGGATAGCAATCAGCCCCAGCATTTT. Supplemented by reference TRBV30 and TRBJ1-5, the full variable domain reads SQTIHQWPATLVQPVGSPLSLECTVEGTSNPNLYWYRQAAGRGLQLLFYSVGIGQISSEVPQNLSASRPQDRQFILSSKKLLLSDSGFYLCAWSVGDSNQPQHFGDGTRLSIL.